These T cell receptor beta chains were read from a single sample in a study. TCRdb re-analysed the 5' RACE reads in MiXCR, keeping a single row per CDR3 protein. The sample has some 45,000 distinct CDR3 sequences; around a quarter are singletons. Sequencing was carried out using naive CD4+ T cells sorted from blood. These receptor sequences come from a female donor with breast cancer. CDR3s include the opening cysteine and the closing phenylalanine or tryptophan. D genes are given only for firm matches. The size entry is marked missing in some rows and otherwise reads once, few, many or a size class.

D gene	V gene	clone size	CDR3 length	J gene	CDR3 DNA	CDR3 protein
.	TRBV5-1	.	13	TRBJ2-1	TGCGCCAGCAGCTTTCAAAGCCGGGATGAGCAGTTCTTC	CASSFQSRDEQFF
TRBD1	TRBV28	.	12	TRBJ1-1	TGTGCCAGCAGTTTTCGCGACAGGGACGCTTTCTTT	CASSFRDRDAFF
.	TRBV6-6	.	14	TRBJ2-5	TGTGCCAGCAGTTACTCCAGGGGTAAAGAGACCCAGTACTTC	CASSYSRGKETQYF
.	TRBV12-3/TRBV12-4	medium-sized	13	TRBJ2-1	TGTGCCAGCAGTTTAGCGGGGATCCAGGCGCGGTTCTTC	CASSLAGIQARFF
TRBD2	TRBV12-3/TRBV12-4	few	16	TRBJ2-5	TGTGCCAGCAGCCCGCCCGGACTAGCGGGGAGGGAGACCCAGTACTTC	CASSPPGLAGRETQYF
.	TRBV19	.	15	TRBJ2-5	TGTGCCAGTAGCCGGGGGGGCAGGGGGCGAGAGACCCAGTACTTC	CASSRGGRGRETQYF
TRBD2	TRBV11-2	.	15	TRBJ2-3	TGTGCCAGCAGCTTCGGGACTAGCGGGTCAGATACGCAGTATTTT	CASSFGTSGSDTQYF
TRBD2	TRBV7-9	many	15	TRBJ2-5	TGTGCCAGCAGCTTTCAGGGAGGGACGATAGAGACCCAGTACTTC	CASSFQGGTIETQYF
.	TRBV5-1	few	14	TRBJ2-7	TGCGCCAGCAGCTTGGGGAGGCCCTTGGACGAGCAGTACTTC	CASSLGRPLDEQYF
.	TRBV20-1	.	10	TRBJ1-2	TGCAGTGCCATAACAGTTGGCTACACCTTC	CSAITVGYTF
TRBD1	TRBV7-3	few	14	TRBJ1-2	TGTGCCAGCAGCTCTCGAGGGACAGACTATGGCTACACCTTC	CASSSRGTDYGYTF
TRBD2	TRBV7-2	few	18	TRBJ2-1	TGTGCCAGCAGCTTACTAGCGGGAGGGCCGCCACCGTACAATGAGCAGTTCTTC	CASSLLAGGPPPYNEQFF
.	TRBV5-1	many	15	TRBJ1-4	TGCGCCAGCAGCTTGAGGACAGCCGAAAATGAAAAACTGTTTTTT	CASSLRTAENEKLFF
.	TRBV12-3/TRBV12-4	.	14	TRBJ1-2	TGTGCCAGCAGTTTAACGCCAGGAACTTATGGCTACACCTTC	CASSLTPGTYGYTF
TRBD2	TRBV20-1	.	16	TRBJ2-7	TGCAGTGCTATTCGTCAGGCGGGAGGGCCGGCGGGGGAGCAGTACTTC	CSAIRQAGGPAGEQYF
.	TRBV6-5	few	13	TRBJ2-1	TGTGCCAGCTCTAGCGTGGCAGGGGAGAGTCGTTTCTTC	CASSSVAGESRFF
TRBD2	TRBV12-3/TRBV12-4	many	14	TRBJ2-5	TGTGCCAGCAGTTTGGATCGGGGGGTCGAGACCCAGTACTTC	CASSLDRGVETQYF
.	TRBV6-5	.	14	TRBJ2-7	TGTGCCAGCAGTTACTCCGCAGGGGTTGGCGAGCAGTACTTC	CASSYSAGVGEQYF
.	TRBV7-3	.	14	TRBJ2-2	TGTGCCAGCAGCCCCCCGCAGCAGCTGGGGGAGCTGTTTTTT	CASSPPQQLGELFF
TRBD2	TRBV7-2	few	17	TRBJ2-3	TGTGCCAGCAGCTTAGTTGGGACTAGCGGGAGCACAGATACGCAGTATTTT	CASSLVGTSGSTDTQYF
TRBD1	TRBV20-1	.	14	TRBJ1-2	TGCAGTGCTACACCAGCGGGACAGTGGGGAGGCTACACCTTC	CSATPAGQWGGYTF
.	TRBV18	.	14	TRBJ1-4	TGTGCCAGCTCACTACCCCGGGACCAAGAAAAACTGTTTTTT	CASSLPRDQEKLFF
TRBD2	TRBV15	few	17	TRBJ2-5	TGTGCCACCAGCACGGGGACTAGCGGCGGGTTAGTAGAGACCCAGTACTTC	CATSTGTSGGLVETQYF
.	TRBV15	many	13	TRBJ2-1	TGTGCCACCAGCAGAGATTCGGCGATTGAGCAGTTCTTC	CATSRDSAIEQFF
TRBD1	TRBV7-2	.	15	TRBJ2-3	TGTGCCAGCAGCTTAGGCAGGGGGACGTCAGATACGCAGTATTTT	CASSLGRGTSDTQYF
.	TRBV6-2/TRBV6-3	many	11	TRBJ1-6	TGTGCCAGCAGTACCGGTTCACCCCTCCACTTT	CASSTGSPLHF
.	TRBV11-2	.	14	TRBJ2-3	TGTGCCAGCAGCTTAGATTACGGGGAGGATACGCAGTATTTT	CASSLDYGEDTQYF
.	TRBV4-2	.	15	TRBJ1-4	TGTGCCAGCAGCCAAGACGACGGTTTTAATGAAAAACTGTTTTTT	CASSQDDGFNEKLFF
.	TRBV30	few	15	TRBJ1-6	TGTGCTTGGAGTGTAATCCAGGGTCGGAATTCACCCCTCCACTTT	CAWSVIQGRNSPLHF
.	TRBV24-1	.	14	TRBJ1-2	TGTGCCACCAGTGATCCCGGGACAAAAGATGGCTACACCTTC	CATSDPGTKDGYTF
TRBD2	TRBV20-1	few	15	TRBJ2-3	TGCAGTGCCCCCCAGGGTAGCGGGCCCACAGATACGCAGTATTTT	CSAPQGSGPTDTQYF
.	TRBV20-1	.	15	TRBJ2-3	TGCAGTGCTAGAGAACTAGATCGGGGCACAGATACGCAGTATTTT	CSARELDRGTDTQYF
TRBD2	TRBV7-9	.	13	TRBJ2-3	TGTGCCATCCGGGGGAGCGGGAGCGATACGCAGTATTTT	CAIRGSGSDTQYF
.	TRBV7-9	.	18	TRBJ2-1	TGTGCCAGCAGCATTCGTGCCTGGGAATCGGGGATCTACAATGAGCAGTTCTTC	CASSIRAWESGIYNEQFF
.	TRBV6-2/TRBV6-3	.	14	TRBJ1-2	TGTGCCAGCAGAGACGGAGGAGCTAACTATGGCTACACCTTC	CASRDGGANYGYTF
.	TRBV10-1	.	13	TRBJ2-3	TGCGCCAGCAGTAAAGGGCTGTGGAATACGCAGTATTTT	CASSKGLWNTQYF
.	TRBV28	.	11	TRBJ1-1	TGTGCCAGCGGAATTAACACTGAAGCTTTCTTT	CASGINTEAFF
.	TRBV7-2	few	15	TRBJ2-6	TGTGCCAGCAGCCCAAGGGGGTCGGGGGCCAACGTCCTGACTTTC	CASSPRGSGANVLTF
.	TRBV27	many	13	TRBJ1-5	TGTGCCAGCTCACGACAGAGCAATCAGCCCCAGCATTTT	CASSRQSNQPQHF
.	TRBV7-2	few	14	TRBJ2-3	TGTGCCAGCAGCTCTCCAGGTAGCACAGATACGCAGTATTTT	CASSSPGSTDTQYF
.	TRBV12-3/TRBV12-4	few	14	TRBJ2-5	TGTGCCAGCAGTTATAACGTGGGCCAAGAGACCCAGTACTTC	CASSYNVGQETQYF
TRBD1	TRBV7-9	many	14	TRBJ1-2	TGTGCCAGCAGTGTCCAGGGGGCTCTCTATGGCTACACCTTC	CASSVQGALYGYTF
TRBD2	TRBV12-3/TRBV12-4	few	17	TRBJ2-7	TGTGCCAGCAGTCTTAGGACTAGCGGGGGGGTGACCTACGAGCAGTACTTC	CASSLRTSGGVTYEQYF
.	TRBV25-1	.	15	TRBJ2-3	TGTGCCAGCAGTGATTTGCGGGGACCGACAGATACGCAGTATTTT	CASSDLRGPTDTQYF
TRBD1	TRBV7-9	few	13	TRBJ1-1	TGTGCCAGCAGCTTGCGACAGGGGGCGAGTGCTTTCTTT	CASSLRQGASAFF
TRBD2	TRBV9	many	14	TRBJ2-7	TGTGCCAGCAGCCCGGGACTAGCGGATTACGAGCAGTACTTC	CASSPGLADYEQYF
.	TRBV10-2	.	12	TRBJ2-3	TGCGCCAGCAGGGGACTCGTTAATACGCAGTATTTT	CASRGLVNTQYF
.	TRBV7-9	.	13	TRBJ2-4	TGTGCCAGCAGCAAGACCGGCGGTAGCATTCAGTACTTC	CASSKTGGSIQYF
.	TRBV3-1	.	13	TRBJ1-4	TGTGCCAGCAGCCCGACTGCGAATGAAAAACTGTTTTTT	CASSPTANEKLFF
TRBD2	TRBV20-1	.	14	TRBJ2-5	TGCAGTGCCAGAGGATCGGGAGGGTCTGAGACCCAGTACTTC	CSARGSGGSETQYF
TRBD1	TRBV6-1	.	12	TRBJ2-5	TGTGCCAGCAGCGCGACTCGGGACAGGGGGAACTTC	CASSATRDRGNF
.	TRBV5-1	.	15	TRBJ2-1	TGCGCCAGCAGCTTGGTGCCGGACTCCTACAATGAGCAGTTCTTC	CASSLVPDSYNEQFF
.	TRBV5-5	.	15	TRBJ1-1	TGTGCCAGCAGCCCGGAGGGGACCCGTTGGACTGAAGCTTTCTTT	CASSPEGTRWTEAFF
.	TRBV20-1	many	16	TRBJ2-1	TGCAGTGCTAGAGATTATATGAGGGGGGTCTACAATGAGCAGTTCTTC	CSARDYMRGVYNEQFF
.	TRBV25-1	few	11	TRBJ2-1	TGTGCCAGCAGTGTTTATAGGGAGCAGTTCTTC	CASSVYREQFF
.	TRBV10-3	few	15	TRBJ1-2	TGTGCCATCAGTGAGTCAGTTTTACTGCTATATGGCTACACCTTC	CAISESVLLLYGYTF
.	TRBV7-9	few	15	TRBJ1-5	TGTGCCAGCAGCGGTGGGGCCCGGGGCAATCAGCCCCAGCATTTT	CASSGGARGNQPQHF
TRBD2	TRBV10-2	once	14	TRBJ2-7	TGCGCCAGCAGAGGACTAGCGGGAAGGGACGAGCAGTACTTC	CASRGLAGRDEQYF
TRBD2	TRBV7-2	medium-sized	14	TRBJ2-1	TGTGCCAGCAGCTTAGCAGCGGGAGCAAATGAGCAGTTCTTC	CASSLAAGANEQFF
.	TRBV4-1	.	13	TRBJ1-4	TGCGCCAGCAGCCAAGTTAGATCCGAAAAACTGTTTTTT	CASSQVRSEKLFF